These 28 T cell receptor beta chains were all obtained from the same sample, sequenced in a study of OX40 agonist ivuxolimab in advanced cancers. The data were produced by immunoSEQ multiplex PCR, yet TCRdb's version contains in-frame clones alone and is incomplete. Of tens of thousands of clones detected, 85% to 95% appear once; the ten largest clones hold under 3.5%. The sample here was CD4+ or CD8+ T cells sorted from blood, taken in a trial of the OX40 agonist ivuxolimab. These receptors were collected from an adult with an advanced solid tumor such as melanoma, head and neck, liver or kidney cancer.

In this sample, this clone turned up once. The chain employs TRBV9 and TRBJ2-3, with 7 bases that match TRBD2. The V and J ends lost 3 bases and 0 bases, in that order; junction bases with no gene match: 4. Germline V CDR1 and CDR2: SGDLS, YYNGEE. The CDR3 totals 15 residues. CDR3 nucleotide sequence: TGTGCCAGCAGCGCCCTAGCGGCTAGCACAGATACGCAGTATTTT. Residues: CASSALAASTDTQYF.

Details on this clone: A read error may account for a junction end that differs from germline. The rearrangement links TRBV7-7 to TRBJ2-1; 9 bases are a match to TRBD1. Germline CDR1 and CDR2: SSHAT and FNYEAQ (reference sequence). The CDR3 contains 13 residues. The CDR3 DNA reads TGTGCTAGCAGCTCGGACAGGGGCAATGAGCAGTTCTTC. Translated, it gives CASSSDRGNEQFF.

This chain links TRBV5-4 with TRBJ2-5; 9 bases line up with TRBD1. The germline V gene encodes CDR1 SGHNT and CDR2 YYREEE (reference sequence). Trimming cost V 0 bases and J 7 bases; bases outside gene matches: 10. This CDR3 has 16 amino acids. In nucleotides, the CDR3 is TGTGCCAGCAGCTTGGGCGGGACAGGGCTTCGAGGGACCCAGTACTTC. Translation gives CASSLGGTGLRGTQYF.

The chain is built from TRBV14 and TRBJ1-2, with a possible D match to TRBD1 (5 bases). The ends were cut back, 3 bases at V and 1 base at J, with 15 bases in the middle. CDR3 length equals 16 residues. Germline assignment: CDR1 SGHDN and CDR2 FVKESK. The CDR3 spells CASSQFRGPFNYGYTF. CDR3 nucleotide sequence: TGTGCCAGCAGCCAGTTCCGGGGCCCGTTTAACTATGGCTACACCTTC.

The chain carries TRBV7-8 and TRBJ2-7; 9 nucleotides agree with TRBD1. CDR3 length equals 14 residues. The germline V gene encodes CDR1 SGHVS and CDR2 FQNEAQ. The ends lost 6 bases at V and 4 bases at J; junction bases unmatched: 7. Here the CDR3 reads CASSPGTGRYEQYF. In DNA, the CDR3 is TGTGCCAGCAGTCCCGGGACAGGGAGGTACGAGCAGTACTTC.

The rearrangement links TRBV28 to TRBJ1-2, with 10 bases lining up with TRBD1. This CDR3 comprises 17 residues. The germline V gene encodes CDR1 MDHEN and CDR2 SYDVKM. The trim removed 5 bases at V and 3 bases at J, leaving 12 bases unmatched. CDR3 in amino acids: CASSPVIGDRGDYGYTF. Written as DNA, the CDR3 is TGTGCCAGCAGTCCCGTGATTGGGGACAGGGGCGACTATGGCTACACCTTC.

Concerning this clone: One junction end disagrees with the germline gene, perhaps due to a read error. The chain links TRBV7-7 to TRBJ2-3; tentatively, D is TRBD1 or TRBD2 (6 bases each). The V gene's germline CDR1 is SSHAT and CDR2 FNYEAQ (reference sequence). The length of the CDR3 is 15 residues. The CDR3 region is CASSLVGGPTDTQYF. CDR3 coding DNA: TGTGCTAGCAGCTTAGTAGGGGGGCCCACAGATACGCAGTATTTT.

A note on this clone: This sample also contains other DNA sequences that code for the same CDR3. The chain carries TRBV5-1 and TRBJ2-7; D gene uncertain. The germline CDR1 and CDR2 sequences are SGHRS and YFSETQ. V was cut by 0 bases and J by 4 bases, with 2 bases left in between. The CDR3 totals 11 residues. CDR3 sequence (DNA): TGCGCCAGCAGCTTGGCATACGAGCAGTACTTC. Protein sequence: CASSLAYEQYF.

CDR3 sequence (DNA): TGTGCCAGCAGCTTGGGACAGACCAGTTTCAACGGTTCACCCCTCCACTTT. This codes for CASSLGQTSFNGSPLHF. This rearrangement joins TRBV5-4 to TRBJ1-6; D is perhaps TRBD1 (5 bases). V lost 0 bases and J 9 bases, leaving 19 bases between the germline ends. CDR1 and CDR2 (germline): SGHNT, YYREEE (reference sequence). The CDR3 runs to 17 residues.

CDR3 residues: CSVVFRERSYEQYF. The CDR3 coding sequence is TGCAGCGTTGTATTCAGGGAGAGATCCTACGAGCAGTACTTC. This chain uses TRBV29-1 with TRBJ2-7; tentatively, D is TRBD1 or TRBD2 (5 bases each). There are 14 residues in the CDR3. Per germline, CDR1 SQVTM and CDR2 ANQGSEA. Trimming cost V 4 bases and J 1 base, with 14 bases left between them.

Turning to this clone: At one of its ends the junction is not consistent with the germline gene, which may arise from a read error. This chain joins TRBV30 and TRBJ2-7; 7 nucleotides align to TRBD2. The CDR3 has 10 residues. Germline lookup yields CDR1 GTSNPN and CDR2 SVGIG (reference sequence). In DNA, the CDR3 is TGTGCCTGGAGTGGGGGGAGGGCACACTTC. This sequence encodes CAWSGGRAHF.

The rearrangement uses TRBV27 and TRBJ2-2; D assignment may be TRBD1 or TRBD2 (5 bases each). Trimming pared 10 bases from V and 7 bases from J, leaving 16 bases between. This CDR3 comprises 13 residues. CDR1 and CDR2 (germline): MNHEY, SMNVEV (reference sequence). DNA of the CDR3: TGTGCCACAAAAAGTACGGGGCACGGGGAGCTGTTTTTT. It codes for CATKSTGHGELFF.

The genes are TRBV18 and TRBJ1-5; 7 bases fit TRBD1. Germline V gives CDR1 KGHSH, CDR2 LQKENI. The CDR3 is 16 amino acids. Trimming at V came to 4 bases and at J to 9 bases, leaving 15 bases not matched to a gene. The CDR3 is CASSQGAGTAFRPQHF. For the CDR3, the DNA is TGTGCCAGCTCACAGGGAGCCGGGACAGCTTTTCGGCCCCAGCATTTT.

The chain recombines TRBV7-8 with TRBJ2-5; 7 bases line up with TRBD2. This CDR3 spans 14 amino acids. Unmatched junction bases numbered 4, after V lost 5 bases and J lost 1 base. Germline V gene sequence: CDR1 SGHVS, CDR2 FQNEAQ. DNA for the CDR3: TGTGCCAGCAGCCCCCGACTAGCCCAAGAGACCCAGTACTTC. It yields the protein CASSPRLAQETQYF.

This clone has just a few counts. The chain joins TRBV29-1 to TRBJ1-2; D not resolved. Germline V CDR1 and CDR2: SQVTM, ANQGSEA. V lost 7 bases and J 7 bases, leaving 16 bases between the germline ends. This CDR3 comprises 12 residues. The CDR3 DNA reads TGCAGCGCCGGTATGGGGAGAGGTGGCTACACCTTC. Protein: CSAGMGRGGYTF.

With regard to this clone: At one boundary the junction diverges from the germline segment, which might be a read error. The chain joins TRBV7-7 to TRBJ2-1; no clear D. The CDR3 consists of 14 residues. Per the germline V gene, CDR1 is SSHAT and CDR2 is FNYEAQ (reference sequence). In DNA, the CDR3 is TGTGCTAGCAGCTTAGCCCACGGCTACAATGAGCAGTTCTTC. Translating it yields CASSLAHGYNEQFF.

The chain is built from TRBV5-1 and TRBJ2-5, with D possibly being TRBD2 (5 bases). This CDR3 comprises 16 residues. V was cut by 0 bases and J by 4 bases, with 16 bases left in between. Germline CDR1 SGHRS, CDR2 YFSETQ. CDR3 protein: CASSLAAVQGPETQYF. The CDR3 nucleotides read TGCGCCAGCAGCTTGGCAGCGGTTCAAGGCCCAGAGACCCAGTACTTC.

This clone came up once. CDR3 loop: CASSPGGVVNTEAFF. In DNA form, the CDR3 reads TGTGCCAGCAGCCCGGGCGGGGTTGTGAACACTGAAGCTTTCTTT. The chain uses TRBV28 and TRBJ1-1, with D unresolved. CDR3 length: 15 residues. CDR1 and CDR2 (germline): MDHEN, SYDVKM. With 6 bases removed from V and 0 bases from J, the gap between germline ends came to 14 bases.

The CDR3 coding sequence is TGTGCCAGCAGTGAAGATGCAGGGGCAGATCAGCCCCAGCATTTT. Its translation: CASSEDAGADQPQHF. The J gene is TRBJ1-5, the V gene TRBV2; D is possibly TRBD1 (6 bases). Trimming pared 1 base from V and 5 bases from J, leaving 12 bases between. The CDR3 runs 15 residues. Per germline, CDR1 SNHLY and CDR2 FYNNEI.

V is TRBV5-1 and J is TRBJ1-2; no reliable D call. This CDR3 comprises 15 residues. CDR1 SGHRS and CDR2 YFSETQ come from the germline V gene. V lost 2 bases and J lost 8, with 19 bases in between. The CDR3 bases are TGCGCCAGCAGCTTTGACGTCCAAGAATACGGGGGCTACACCTTC. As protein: CASSFDVQEYGGYTF.

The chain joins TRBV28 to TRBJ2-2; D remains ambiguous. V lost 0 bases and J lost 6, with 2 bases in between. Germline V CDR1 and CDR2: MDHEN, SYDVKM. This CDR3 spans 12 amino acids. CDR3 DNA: TGTGCCAGCAGTTTATGGTCCGGGGAGCTGTTTTTT. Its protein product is CASSLWSGELFF.

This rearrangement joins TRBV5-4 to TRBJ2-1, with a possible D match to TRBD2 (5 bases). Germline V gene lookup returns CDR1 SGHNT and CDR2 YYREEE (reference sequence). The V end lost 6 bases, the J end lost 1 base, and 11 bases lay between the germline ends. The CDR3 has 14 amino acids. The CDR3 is CASMPTRSYNEQFF. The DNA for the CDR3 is TGTGCCAGCATGCCTACTAGATCCTACAATGAGCAGTTCTTC.

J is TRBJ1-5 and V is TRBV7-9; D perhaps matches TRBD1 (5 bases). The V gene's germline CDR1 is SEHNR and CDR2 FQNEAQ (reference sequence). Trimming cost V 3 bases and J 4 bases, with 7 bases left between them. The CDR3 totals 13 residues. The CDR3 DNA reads TGTGCCAGCAGCTTCCAGGGAAATCAGCCCCAGCATTTT. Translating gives CASSFQGNQPQHF.

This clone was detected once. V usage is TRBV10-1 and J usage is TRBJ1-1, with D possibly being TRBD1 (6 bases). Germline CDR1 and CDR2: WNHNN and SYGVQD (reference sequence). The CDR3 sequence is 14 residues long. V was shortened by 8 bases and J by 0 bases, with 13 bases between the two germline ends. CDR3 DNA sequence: TGCGCCAGCTGTCCAGGGGCGATGAACACTGAAGCTTTCTTT. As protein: CASCPGAMNTEAFF.

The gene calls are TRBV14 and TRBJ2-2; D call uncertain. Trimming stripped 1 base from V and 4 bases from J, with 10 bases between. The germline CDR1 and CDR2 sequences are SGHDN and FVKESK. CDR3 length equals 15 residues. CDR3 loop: CASSQAFSRTGELFF. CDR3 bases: TGTGCCAGCAGCCAAGCGTTTAGTCGCACCGGGGAGCTGTTTTTT. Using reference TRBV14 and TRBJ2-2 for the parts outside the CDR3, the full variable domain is EAGVTQFPSHSVIEKGQTVTLRCDPISGHDNLYWYRRVMGKEIKFLLHFVKESKQDESGMPNNRFLAERTGGTYSTLKVQPAELEDSGVYFCASSQAFSRTGELFFGEGSRLTVL.

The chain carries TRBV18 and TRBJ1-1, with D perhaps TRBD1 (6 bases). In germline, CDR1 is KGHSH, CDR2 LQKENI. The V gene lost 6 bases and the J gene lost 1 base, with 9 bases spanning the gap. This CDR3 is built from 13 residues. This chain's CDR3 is CASSQQGNTEAFF. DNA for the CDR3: TGTGCCAGCTCTCAACAGGGGAACACTGAAGCTTTCTTT.

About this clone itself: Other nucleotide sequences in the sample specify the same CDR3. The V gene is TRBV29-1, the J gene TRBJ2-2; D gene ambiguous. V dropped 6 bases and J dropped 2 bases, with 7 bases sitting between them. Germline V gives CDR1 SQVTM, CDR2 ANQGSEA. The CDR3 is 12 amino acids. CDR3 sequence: CSVGSNTGELFF. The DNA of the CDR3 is TGCAGCGTAGGCAGTAACACCGGGGAGCTGTTTTTT.

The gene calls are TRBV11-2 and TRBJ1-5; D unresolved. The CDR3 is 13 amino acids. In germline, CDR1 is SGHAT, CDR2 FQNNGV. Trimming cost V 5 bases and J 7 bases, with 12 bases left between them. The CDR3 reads CASSQDLYQPQHF. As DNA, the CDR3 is TGTGCCAGCAGCCAGGACTTGTACCAGCCCCAGCATTTT.